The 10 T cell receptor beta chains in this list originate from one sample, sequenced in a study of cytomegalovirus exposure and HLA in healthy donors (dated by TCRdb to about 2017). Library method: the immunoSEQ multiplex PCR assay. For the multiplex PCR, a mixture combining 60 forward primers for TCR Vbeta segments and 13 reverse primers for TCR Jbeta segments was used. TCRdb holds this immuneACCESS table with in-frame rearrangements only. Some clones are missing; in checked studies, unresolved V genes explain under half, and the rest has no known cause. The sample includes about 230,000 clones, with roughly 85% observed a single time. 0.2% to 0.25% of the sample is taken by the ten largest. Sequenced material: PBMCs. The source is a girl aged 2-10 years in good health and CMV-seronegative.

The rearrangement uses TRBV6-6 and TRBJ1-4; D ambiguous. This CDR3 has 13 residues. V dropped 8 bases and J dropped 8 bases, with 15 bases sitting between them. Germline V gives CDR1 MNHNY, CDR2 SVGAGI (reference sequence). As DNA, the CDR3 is TGTGCCAGCCGGGAACCTGGGAAGGAAAAACTGTTTTTT. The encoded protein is CASREPGKEKLFF.

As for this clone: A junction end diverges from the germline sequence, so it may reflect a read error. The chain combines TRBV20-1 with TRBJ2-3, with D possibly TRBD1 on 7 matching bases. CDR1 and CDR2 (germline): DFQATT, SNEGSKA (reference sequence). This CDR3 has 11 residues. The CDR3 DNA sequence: TGCAGTGCTATACAGGGGAGGACGCCGTATTTT. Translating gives CSAIQGRTPYF.

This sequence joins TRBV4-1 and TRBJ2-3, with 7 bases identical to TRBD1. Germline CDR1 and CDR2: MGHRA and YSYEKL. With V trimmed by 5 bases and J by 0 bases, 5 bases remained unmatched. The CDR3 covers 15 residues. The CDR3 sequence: CASSRTGTSTDTQYF. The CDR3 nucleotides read TGCGCCAGCAGCAGGACAGGTACTAGCACAGATACGCAGTATTTT.

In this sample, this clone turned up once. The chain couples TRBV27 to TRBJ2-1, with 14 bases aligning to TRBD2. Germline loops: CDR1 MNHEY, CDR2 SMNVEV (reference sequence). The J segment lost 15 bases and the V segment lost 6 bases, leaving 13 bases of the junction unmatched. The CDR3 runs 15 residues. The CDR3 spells CASSHRTSGRLGAFF. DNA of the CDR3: TGTGCCAGCAGCCACAGGACTAGCGGGAGGCTTGGGGCGTTCTTC.

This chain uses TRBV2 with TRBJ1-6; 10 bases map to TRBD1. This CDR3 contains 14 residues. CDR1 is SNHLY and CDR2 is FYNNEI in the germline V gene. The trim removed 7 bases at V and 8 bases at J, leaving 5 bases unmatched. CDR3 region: CASTPDRGYSPLHF. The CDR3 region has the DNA TGTGCCAGCACCCCGGACAGGGGGTATTCACCCCTCCACTTT.

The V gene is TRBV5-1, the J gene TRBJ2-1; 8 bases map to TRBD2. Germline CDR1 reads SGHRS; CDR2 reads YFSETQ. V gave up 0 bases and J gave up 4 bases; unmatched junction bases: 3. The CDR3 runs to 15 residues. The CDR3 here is CASSLVSGGYNEQFF. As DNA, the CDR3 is TGCGCCAGCAGCTTGGTAAGCGGGGGATACAATGAGCAGTTCTTC. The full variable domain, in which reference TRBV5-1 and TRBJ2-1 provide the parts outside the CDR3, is KAGVTQTPRYLIKTRGQQVTLSCSPISGHRSVSWYQQTPGQGLQFLFEYFSETQRNKGNFPGRFSGRQFSNSRSEMNVSTLELGDSALYLCASSLVSGGYNEQFFGPGTRLTVL.

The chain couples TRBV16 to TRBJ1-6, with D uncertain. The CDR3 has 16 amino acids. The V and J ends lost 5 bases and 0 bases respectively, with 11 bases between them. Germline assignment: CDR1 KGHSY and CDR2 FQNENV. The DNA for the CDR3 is TGTGCCAGCAGCTATGGAGGCAGCTCCTATAATTCACCCCTCCACTTT. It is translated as CASSYGGSSYNSPLHF. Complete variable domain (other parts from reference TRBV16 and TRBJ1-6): GEEVAQTPKHLVRGEGQKAKLYCAPIKGHSYVFWYQQVLKNEFKFLISFQNENVFDETGMPKERFSAKCLPNSPCSLEIQATKLEDSAVYFCASSYGGSSYNSPLHFGNGTRLTVT.

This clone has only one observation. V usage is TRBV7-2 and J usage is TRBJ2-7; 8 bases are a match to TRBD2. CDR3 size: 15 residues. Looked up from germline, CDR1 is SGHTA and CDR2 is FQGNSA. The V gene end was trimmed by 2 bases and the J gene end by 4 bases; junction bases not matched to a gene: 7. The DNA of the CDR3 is TGTGCCAGCAGCTTAAGGGCGGGAGGACGATACGAGCAGTACTTC. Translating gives CASSLRAGGRYEQYF.

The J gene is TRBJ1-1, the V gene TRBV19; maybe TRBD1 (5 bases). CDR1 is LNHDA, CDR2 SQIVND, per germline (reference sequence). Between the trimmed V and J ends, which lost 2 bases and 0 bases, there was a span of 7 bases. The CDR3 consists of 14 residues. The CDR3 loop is CASSIRGLNTEAFF. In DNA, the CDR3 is TGTGCCAGTAGTATAAGGGGCCTGAACACTGAAGCTTTCTTT.

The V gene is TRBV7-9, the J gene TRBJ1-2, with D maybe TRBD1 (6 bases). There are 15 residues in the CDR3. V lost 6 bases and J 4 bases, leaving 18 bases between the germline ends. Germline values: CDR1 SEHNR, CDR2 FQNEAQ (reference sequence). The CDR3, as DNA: TGTGCCAGCAGTTCCCCAGGGGCGCGGGCCTATGGCTACACCTTC. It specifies CASSSPGARAYGYTF.